What follows are 11 T cell receptor beta chains derived from one specimen sequenced in a study of blood T cell repertoires in COVID-19. Clones were read by immunoSEQ multiplex PCR, and TCRdb kept only the in-frame ones, dropping some. The sample has about 70,000 clones, roughly 77% seen once. The sample taken for sequencing was peripheral blood. These receptors were obtained from a woman between 70 and 85 years old with acute or convalescent COVID-19.

The V call is TRBV6-5, the J call TRBJ2-1; D may be TRBD1 (5 bases). There are 15 residues in the CDR3. Germline CDR1 MNHEY, CDR2 SVGAGI. The V and J ends lost 5 bases and 6 bases respectively, with 17 bases between them. This CDR3 reads CASSRIFTQGNEQFF. DNA for the CDR3: TGTGCCAGCAGTCGAATATTTACGCAGGGCAATGAGCAGTTCTTC.

Only one count was recorded for this clone. The V call is TRBV11-2, the J call TRBJ2-7; TRBD2 agrees at 8 bases. This CDR3 comprises 14 residues. With 5 bases clipped from V and 7 bases from J, the junction kept 10 bases outside the gene matches. Per germline, CDR1 SGHAT and CDR2 FQNNGV. The CDR3 nucleotides are TGTGCCAGCAGCCTCACCGGGGGGGTACATGAGCAGTACTTC. As protein: CASSLTGGVHEQYF.

The gene calls are TRBV6-5 and TRBJ2-2, with TRBD1 matching over 10 bases. CDR3 size: 15 residues. CDR1 and CDR2 (germline): MNHEY, SVGAGI. With 6 bases clipped from V and 6 bases from J, the junction kept 7 bases outside the gene matches. CDR3 coding DNA: TGTGCCAGCAGCCGGGACAGGGGTAGGGCCGGGGAGCTGTTTTTT. As protein: CASSRDRGRAGELFF.

The rearrangement links TRBV6-6 to TRBJ1-5; a possible D gene is TRBD1 (5 bases). Germline loops: CDR1 MNHNY, CDR2 SVGAGI (reference sequence). The V end lost 0 bases, the J end lost 8 bases, and 11 bases lay between the germline ends. This CDR3 is 14 amino acids long. For the CDR3, the DNA is TGTGCCAGCAGTTACTCTCAGGGCCGAGAGCCCCAGCATTTT. This gives the protein CASSYSQGREPQHF.

The table lists this clone with a count of one. The chain couples TRBV5-6 to TRBJ1-2, with TRBD1 matching 7 bases. From germline, CDR1 is SGHDT and CDR2 YYEEEE. The CDR3 runs to 14 residues. V was clipped by 2 bases and J by 7 bases; unmatched bases: 8. The CDR3 protein is CASSLFGQDAGYTF. CDR3 in DNA: TGTGCCAGCAGCTTATTCGGACAGGACGCTGGCTACACCTTC. Combining the CDR3 with reference TRBV5-6 and TRBJ1-2 gives the whole variable domain DAGVTQSPTHLIKTRGQQVTLRCSPKSGHDTVSWYQQALGQGPQFIFQYYEEEERQRGNFPDRFSGHQFPNYSSELNVNALLLGDSALYLCASSLFGQDAGYTFGSGTRLTVV.

The chain has TRBV7-9 and TRBJ2-7; D gene ambiguous. This CDR3 region has 13 residues. The germline V gene encodes CDR1 SEHNR and CDR2 FQNEAQ (reference sequence). Trimming cost V 5 bases and J 6 bases, with 14 bases left between them. This CDR3 is CASSPETPIEQYF. The CDR3 DNA reads as TGTGCCAGCAGCCCCGAAACCCCTATCGAGCAGTACTTC. Variable domain in full (rest from reference TRBV7-9 and TRBJ2-7): DTGVSQNPRHKITKRGQNVTFRCDPISEHNRLYWYRQTLGQGPEFLTYFQNEAQLEKSRLLSDRFSAERPKGSFSTLEIQRTEQGDSAMYLCASSPETPIEQYFGPGTRLTVT.

On this clone: One end of the junction is discordant with germline, which a read error may explain. V is TRBV7-9 and J is TRBJ1-5, with TRBD1 matching over 9 bases. Per germline, CDR1 SEHNR and CDR2 FQNEAQ (reference sequence). This CDR3 has 16 residues. In DNA form, the CDR3 reads TGTGCCAGCAGCGTAGCCGGGACAGGGTATGGTCAGCCCCAGCATTTT. Amino acids: CASSVAGTGYGQPQHF. The full variable domain, in which reference TRBV7-9 and TRBJ1-5 provide the parts outside the CDR3, is DTGVSQNPRHKITKRGQNVTFRCDPISEHNRLYWYRQTLGQGPEFLTYFQNEAQLEKSRLLSDRFSAERPKGSFSTLEIQRTEQGDSAMYLCASSVAGTGYGQPQHFGDGTRLSIL.

A single count supports this clone. The CDR3 loop is CASSQDWYSDTQYF. In DNA form, the CDR3 reads TGTGCCAGCAGCCAAGATTGGTATAGCGATACGCAGTATTTT. The chain employs TRBV3-1 (or the pseudogene TRBV3-2) and TRBJ2-3; D is ambiguous. Between the trimmed V and J ends, which lost 0 bases and 6 bases, there was a span of 10 bases. The CDR3 runs 14 residues. Germline values: CDR1 LGHDT, CDR2 YNNKEL (reference sequence).

In this sample, this clone turned up once. The chain carries TRBV9 and TRBJ2-1; 10 nucleotides align to TRBD2. The germline V gene encodes CDR1 SGDLS and CDR2 YYNGEE. V shed 0 bases and J 8 bases; nucleotides not matched to a gene: 5. This CDR3 spans 15 amino acids. The CDR3 is CASSVGLAGVDEQFF. DNA for the CDR3: TGTGCCAGCAGCGTAGGGCTAGCGGGGGTCGATGAGCAGTTCTTC.

CDR3 protein: CASSLEGQDSSYGYTF. The DNA for the CDR3 is TGCGCCAGCAGCTTGGAGGGACAGGATAGCAGCTATGGCTACACCTTC. V and J are TRBV5-1 and TRBJ1-2; TRBD1 matches 8 bases. This CDR3 spans 16 amino acids. J lost 4 bases, V lost 0 bases, and 8 bases had no gene match. Germline V gives CDR1 SGHRS, CDR2 YFSETQ.

The chain uses TRBV7-9 and TRBJ2-7, with D tentatively TRBD1 (5 bases). The CDR3 runs 12 residues. V gave up 5 bases and J gave up 4 bases, with 9 bases separating them. Germline loops: CDR1 SEHNR, CDR2 FQNEAQ (reference sequence). CDR3 region: CASSPTDYEQYF. Here the CDR3 DNA reads TGTGCCAGCAGCCCGACAGATTACGAGCAGTACTTC. Supplemented by reference TRBV7-9 and TRBJ2-7, the full variable domain reads DTGVSQNPRHKITKRGQNVTFRCDPISEHNRLYWYRQTLGQGPEFLTYFQNEAQLEKSRLLSDRFSAERPKGSFSTLEIQRTEQGDSAMYLCASSPTDYEQYFGPGTRLTVT.